This TCR beta chain was captured in a study of blood T cell repertoires in COVID-19. V trimming: 0 bases; J trimming: 2 bases; junction bases outside the gene matches: 2. CDR3 length: 15 residues. The V gene's germline CDR1 is MNHNY and CDR2 SVGAGI (reference sequence). The table came from immunoSEQ multiplex PCR; TCRdb's copy has only in-frame clones and leaves some out. The sample holds 100,000 or so clones, 85% to 90% seen once. V gene TRBV6-6 combines with J gene TRBJ2-7; TRBD2 matches at 9 bases. The sequence derives from a man aged 50 to 59 with acute or convalescent COVID-19. Sample: peripheral blood. CDR3 in amino acids: CASSYSSGGTYEQYF. CDR3 DNA sequence: TGTGCCAGCAGTTACTCTAGCGGGGGCACCTACGAGCAGTACTTC.